The entry below describes one T cell receptor beta chain. Its cognate antigen is unknown. The sample originates from a study of T cell responses to AZD1222 COVID-19 vaccine. The study's findings and limits: Spike was spanned by vaccine-associated CD4 TCRs, with dominance at 160-218 and 743-854. There were repertoire samples only from the period after the peak T cell response. The study reported that nearly half of spike-specific TCRs target unmutated variant regions. In a largely white British group with more females than males, clonal diversity was possibly underestimated.

This CDR3 spans 15 amino acids. V gave up 3 bases and J gave up 4 bases; unmatched junction bases: 5. Germline V gene data show CDR1 as MNHEY and CDR2 as SMNVEV (reference sequence). Sequencing used immunoSEQ multiplex PCR; TCRdb keeps in-frame clones, though not all of them. This table has 140,000 to 150,000 clones, around 83% appearing once. The chain employs TRBV27 and TRBJ1-2; 10 nucleotides match TRBD1. Material: peripheral blood, obtained on day 0 of MenACWY control vaccination. This TCR came from an adult in good health. The CDR3 reads CASSFWDRGFYGYTF. The CDR3 bases are TGTGCCAGCAGTTTCTGGGACAGGGGCTTCTATGGCTACACCTTC.